The clone carrying this T cell receptor (beta chain) was detected a few times. The data belong to a study of cytomegalovirus exposure and HLA in healthy donors. The CDR3 contains 15 residues. The germline V gene encodes CDR1 LNHDA and CDR2 SQIVND (reference sequence). With V trimmed by 5 bases and J by 8 bases, 12 bases remained unmatched. Primers: 60 Vbeta forward and 13 Jbeta reverse. Sequencing used immunoSEQ multiplex PCR; TCRdb keeps in-frame clones, though not all of them. Counted here are 150,000 to 200,000 clones, over 9.5% occurring once; the ten biggest clones make up over 6.5%. The clonotype comes from a man over 45 in good health and CMV-seropositive. The V call is TRBV19, the J call TRBJ1-2; 9 nucleotides agree with TRBD1. The sample taken for sequencing was PBMCs. CDR3 loop: CASSGWDREVEGYTF. The CDR3, as DNA: TGTGCCAGTAGTGGGTGGGACAGGGAAGTGGAAGGCTACACCTTC.